The 8 T cell receptor beta chains listed next were all sequenced from one sample in a study of blood T cell repertoires in COVID-19. The assay was immunoSEQ multiplex PCR, and TCRdb's table has in-frame clones only and misses some. The sample includes under 200,000 clones, about 89% of them seen just once. Sequencing was carried out using PBMCs or T cells enriched from blood (not recorded which). The receptors derive from a woman between 18 and 29 years old who had recovered from COVID-19.

This CDR3 is CASSIQGTYYNEQFF. For the CDR3, the DNA is TGTGCCAGTAGTATACAGGGGACCTACTACAATGAGCAGTTCTTC. The J gene is TRBJ2-1, the V gene TRBV19, with D possibly TRBD1 on 6 matching bases. Germline V gene lookup returns CDR1 LNHDA and CDR2 SQIVND (reference sequence). The V and J ends lost 2 bases and 3 bases respectively, with 11 bases between them. This CDR3 contains 15 residues.

The V gene is TRBV9, the J gene TRBJ1-5; perhaps TRBD1 as D (5 bases). CDR3 length: 15 amino acids. Germline V gene data show CDR1 as SGDLS and CDR2 as YYNGEE. Trimming removed 4 bases at V and 6 bases at J, with 17 bases between. DNA for the CDR3: TGTGCCAGCAGCCCGGATAGTAGGAGGGGTCAGCCCCAGCATTTT. It yields the protein CASSPDSRRGQPQHF.

V gene TRBV6-5 combines with J gene TRBJ2-7; possible D gene TRBD1, 5 bases. This CDR3 has 13 amino acids. Between the trimmed V and J ends, which lost 6 bases and 5 bases, there was a span of 14 bases. CDR1 and CDR2 from the germline V gene are MNHEY and SVGAGI. CDR3 DNA sequence: TGTGCCAGCAGGCAACAGGTGCCCCACGAGCAGTACTTC. Its protein is CASRQQVPHEQYF.

The gene calls are TRBV28 and TRBJ1-1; D uncertain. V lost 3 bases to trimming and J lost 3 bases, with 8 bases between them. The CDR3 contains 13 residues. Germline loops: CDR1 MDHEN, CDR2 SYDVKM. CDR3: CASSFAQDTEAFF. The CDR3 nucleotides are TGTGCCAGCAGTTTCGCCCAGGACACTGAAGCTTTCTTT.

V and J are TRBV29-1 and TRBJ1-1; possible D gene TRBD1, 6 bases. This CDR3 comprises 13 residues. Between the trimmed V and J ends, which lost 5 bases and 5 bases, there was a span of 15 bases. Germline-derived CDR1 and CDR2 are SQVTM and ANQGSEA. The CDR3 protein is CSVSRGRGTEAFF. CDR3 nucleotide sequence: TGCAGCGTTTCGCGGGGGCGCGGGACTGAAGCTTTCTTT.

The chain combines TRBV3-1 (or the pseudogene TRBV3-2) with TRBJ1-2, with D tentatively TRBD1 (6 bases). This CDR3 region has 13 residues. V gave up 3 bases and J gave up 7 bases, with 12 bases separating them. CDR1 and CDR2 from the germline V gene are LGHDT and YNNKEL (reference sequence). CDR3 residues: CASSQGQGIGYTF. For the CDR3, the DNA is TGTGCCAGCAGCCAGGGGCAGGGGATTGGCTACACCTTC.

This chain connects TRBV5-1 to TRBJ1-1, with a possible D match to TRBD1 (6 bases). CDR1 is SGHRS and CDR2 is YFSETQ in the germline V gene. The ends were cut back, 0 bases at V and 2 bases at J, with 11 bases in the middle. The CDR3 contains 15 residues. CDR3 amino acids: CASSLGTVFNTEAFF. The CDR3 DNA follows: TGCGCCAGCAGCTTGGGGACAGTATTTAACACTGAAGCTTTCTTT. Variable domain in full (rest from reference TRBV5-1 and TRBJ1-1): KAGVTQTPRYLIKTRGQQVTLSCSPISGHRSVSWYQQTPGQGLQFLFEYFSETQRNKGNFPGRFSGRQFSNSRSEMNVSTLELGDSALYLCASSLGTVFNTEAFFGQGTRLTVV.

CDR3: CASSQALGSQETQYF. As DNA, the CDR3 is TGTGCCAGCAGCCAGGCCTTGGGCTCCCAAGAGACCCAGTACTTC. This chain links TRBV14 with TRBJ2-5, with D uncertain. The CDR3 extends over 15 amino acids. V was shortened by 3 bases and J by 1 base, with 12 bases between the two germline ends. Germline CDR1 and CDR2: SGHDN and FVKESK.